Sequencing of this T cell receptor beta chain was carried out in a study of response to subunit inactivated influenza vaccine (dated by TCRdb to the late 2010s). As for the study more broadly: To follow how T cells responded to a trivalent subunit inactivated influenza vaccine, the researchers relied on deep quantitative profiling of the T cell receptor repertoire. What the work shows at the level of the full study, not this receptor alone: The authors suggested that each seasonal influenza vaccination may recruit only a limited number of new T cells.

For this clonotype: Its cognate antigen has yet to be identified. No much larger clonotype is one base removed from it; base qualities were not supplied.

Libraries were made using RT-PCR. The sequencer listed for this sample is Illumina HiSeq 2500. The public reads were quality trimmed at Q25 with fastp and then assembled into clones with MiXCR by TCRdb, keeping productive beta chains. One record per CDR3 amino acid sequence lists the most common genes and DNA. The sample records over 750,000 distinct CDR3 sequences, roughly 20% of which are singletons. Together, the top ten hold roughly 10% of the sample. There are 16 amino acids in the CDR3, from cysteine to phenylalanine inclusive. Only the CDR3 part of the read is kept: 48 bases, read in frame from the first base. After removal of 2 bases from V and 5 bases from J, the junction retains 3 bases not matched to a gene. The germline V gene specifies ENHRY as CDR1 and SYGVKD as CDR2.

The receptor was derived from a man aged 45-65 years who received an inactivated influenza vaccine. Donor details come from another sample of the same person, matched by shared clones. Recombination connected TRBV10-3 to TRBJ2-3, and 14 junction bases match TRBD2. The sequences come from PBMCs from blood, collected roughly 5 days after vaccination. DNA sequence: TGTGCCATCAGTGAGCCGGGACTAGCGGGGGAAGATACGCAGTATTTT. This sequence encodes CAISEPGLAGEDTQYF.